This note documents a single TCR beta chain sequence. The CDR3 totals 14 residues. The ends were cut back, 5 bases at V and 2 bases at J, with 12 bases in the middle. CDR1 is ENHRY, CDR2 SYGVKD, per germline. TCRdb keeps only in-frame clones here, not all; method: immunoSEQ multiplex PCR. The data contain tens of thousands of clones, about 80% of them singletons. This sample stems from a study of blood T cell repertoires in COVID-19. In the study overall: Material from acute and convalescent COVID-19 was sourced from the United States, Italy and Spain. T cells, B-cell-depleted T cells, or PBMCs supplied cDNA or gDNA.

The receptor comes from a man aged 55-75 years with active or convalescent COVID-19. The genes are TRBV10-3 and TRBJ1-2; maybe TRBD1 (5 bases). Sequencing was performed on peripheral blood. The CDR3 reads CAISQTDRNYGYTF. The CDR3 coding sequence is TGTGCCATCAGTCAAACCGACAGAAACTATGGCTACACCTTC.